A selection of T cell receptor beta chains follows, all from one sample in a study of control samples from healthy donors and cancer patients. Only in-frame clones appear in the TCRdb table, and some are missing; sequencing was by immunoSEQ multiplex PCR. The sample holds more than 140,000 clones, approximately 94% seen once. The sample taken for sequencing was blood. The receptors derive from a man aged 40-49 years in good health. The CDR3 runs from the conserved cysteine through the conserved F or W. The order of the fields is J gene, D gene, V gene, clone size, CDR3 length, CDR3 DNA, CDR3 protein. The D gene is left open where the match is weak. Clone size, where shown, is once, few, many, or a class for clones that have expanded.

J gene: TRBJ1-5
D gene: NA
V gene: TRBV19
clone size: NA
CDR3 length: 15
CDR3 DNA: TGTGCCAGTACCCCCCGACAGATCCCAAATCAGCCCCAGCATTTT
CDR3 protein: CASTPRQIPNQPQHF

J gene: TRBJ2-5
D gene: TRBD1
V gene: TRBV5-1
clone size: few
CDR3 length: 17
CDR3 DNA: TGCGCCAGCAGCTTGCCGCGTTGGACAGGGGGGACGGAGACCCAGTACTTC
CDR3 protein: CASSLPRWTGGTETQYF

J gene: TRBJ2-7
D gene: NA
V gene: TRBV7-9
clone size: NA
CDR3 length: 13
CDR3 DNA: TGTGCCAGCAGCTTGGATGGAGTCGACGAGCAGTACTTC
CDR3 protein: CASSLDGVDEQYF

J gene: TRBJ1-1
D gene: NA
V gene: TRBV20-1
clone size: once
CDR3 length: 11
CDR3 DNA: TGCAGTGCTCCAGTGAACACTGAAGCTTTCTTT
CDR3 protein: CSAPVNTEAFF

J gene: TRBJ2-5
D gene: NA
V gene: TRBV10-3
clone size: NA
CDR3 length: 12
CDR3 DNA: TGTGCCATCAGTGACAGGGAAGAGACCCAGTACTTC
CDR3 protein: CAISDREETQYF

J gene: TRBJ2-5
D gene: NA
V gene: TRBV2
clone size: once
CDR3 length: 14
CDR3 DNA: TGTGCCAGCAGTGACCCCTCGGGGTCTGAGACCCAGTACTTC
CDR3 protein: CASSDPSGSETQYF

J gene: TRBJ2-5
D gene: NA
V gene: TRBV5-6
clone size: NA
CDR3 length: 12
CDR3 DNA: TGTGCCAGTGGGACGGCGGGTGAGACCCAGTACTTC
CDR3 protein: CASGTAGETQYF

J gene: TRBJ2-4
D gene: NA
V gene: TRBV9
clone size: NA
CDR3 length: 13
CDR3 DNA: TGTGCCAGCAGCCCTAATGGGGGACACATTCAGTACTTC
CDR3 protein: CASSPNGGHIQYF

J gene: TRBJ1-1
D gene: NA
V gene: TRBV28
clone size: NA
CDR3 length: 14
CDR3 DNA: TGTGCCAGCCTGCTGGTTGGTGGTAAGACTGAAGCTTTCTTT
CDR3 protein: CASLLVGGKTEAFF

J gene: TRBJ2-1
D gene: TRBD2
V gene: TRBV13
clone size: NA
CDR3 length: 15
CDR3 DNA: TGTGCCAGCAGCTCGGGACTAGCGGTTTACAATGAGCAGTTCTTC
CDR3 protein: CASSSGLAVYNEQFF

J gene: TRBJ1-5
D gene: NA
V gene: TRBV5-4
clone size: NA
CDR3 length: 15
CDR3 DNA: TGTGCCAGCAGCTTGGAAGGGGGTAGCAATCAGCCCCAGCATTTT
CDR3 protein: CASSLEGGSNQPQHF

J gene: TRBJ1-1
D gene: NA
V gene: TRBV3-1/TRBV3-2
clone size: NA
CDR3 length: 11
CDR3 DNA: TGTGCCAGCGGACAATTACCAGAAGCTTTCTTT
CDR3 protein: CASGQLPEAFF

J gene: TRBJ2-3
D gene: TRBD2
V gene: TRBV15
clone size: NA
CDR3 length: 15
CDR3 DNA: TGTGCCACCAGCAAGACTAGCGGTAGCACAGATACGCAGTATTTT
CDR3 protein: CATSKTSGSTDTQYF

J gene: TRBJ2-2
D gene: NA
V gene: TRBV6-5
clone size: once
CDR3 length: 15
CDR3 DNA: TGTGCCAGCAGTTACTCGAGAACCGCTTTACGGGAGCTGTTTTTT
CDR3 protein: CASSYSRTALRELFF

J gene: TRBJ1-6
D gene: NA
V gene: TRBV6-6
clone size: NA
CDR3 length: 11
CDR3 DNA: TGTGCCAGCAGTTACGGGTCCCCCCTCCACTTT
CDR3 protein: CASSYGSPLHF

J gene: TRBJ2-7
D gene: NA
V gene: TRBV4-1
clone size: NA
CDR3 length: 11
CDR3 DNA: TGCGCCAGCAGCCAACAGCGAGTGCAGTACTTC
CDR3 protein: CASSQQRVQYF

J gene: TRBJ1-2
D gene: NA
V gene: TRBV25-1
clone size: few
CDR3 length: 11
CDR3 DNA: TGTGCCAGTGGAAGGGGGGGTGGCTACACCTTC
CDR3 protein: CASGRGGGYTF

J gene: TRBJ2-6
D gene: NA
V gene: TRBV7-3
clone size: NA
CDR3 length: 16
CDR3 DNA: TGTGCCAGCAGCTTAAAAGGCAGGGCTGGGGCCAACGTCCTGACTTTC
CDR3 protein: CASSLKGRAGANVLTF

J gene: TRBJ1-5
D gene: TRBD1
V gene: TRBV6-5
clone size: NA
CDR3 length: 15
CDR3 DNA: TGTGCCAGCAGACGACAGGGGGGGGTAAATCAGCCCCAGCATTTT
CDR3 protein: CASRRQGGVNQPQHF

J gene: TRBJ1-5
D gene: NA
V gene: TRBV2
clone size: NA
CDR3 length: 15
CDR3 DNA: TGTGCCAGCGCAGCAGGGACGGCGGGAACCCAGCCCCAGCATTTT
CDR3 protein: CASAAGTAGTQPQHF

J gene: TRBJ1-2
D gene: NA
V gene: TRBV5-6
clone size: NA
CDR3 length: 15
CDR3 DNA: TGTGCCAGCAGCTTGGCCTACCGGCCTAACTATGGCTACACCTTC
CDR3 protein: CASSLAYRPNYGYTF

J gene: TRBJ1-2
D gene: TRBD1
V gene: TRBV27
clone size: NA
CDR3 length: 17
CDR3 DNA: TGTGCCAGCAGGACAGGGATCCGACAGGGCCATGTGGATGGCTACACCTTC
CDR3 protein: CASRTGIRQGHVDGYTF

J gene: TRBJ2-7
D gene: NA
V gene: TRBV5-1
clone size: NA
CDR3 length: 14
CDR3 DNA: TGCGCCAGCAGCTTGGGGTTCGGATCCTACGAGCAGTACTTC
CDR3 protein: CASSLGFGSYEQYF

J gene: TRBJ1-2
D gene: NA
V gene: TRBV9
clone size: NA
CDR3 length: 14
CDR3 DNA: TGTGCCAGCACCCCCGGAGGCCCCCCCTATGGCTACACCTTC
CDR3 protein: CASTPGGPPYGYTF

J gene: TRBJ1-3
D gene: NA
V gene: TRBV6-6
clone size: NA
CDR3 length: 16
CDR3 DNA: TGTGCCAGCAGCTTAAAGGGGTGGGTTGGCGGAAACACCATATATTTT
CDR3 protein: CASSLKGWVGGNTIYF

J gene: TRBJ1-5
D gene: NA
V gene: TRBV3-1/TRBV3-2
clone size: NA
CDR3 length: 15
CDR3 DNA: TGTGCCAGCAGCCAAGGGAGGGGGGGCAATCAGCCCCAGCATTTT
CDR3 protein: CASSQGRGGNQPQHF

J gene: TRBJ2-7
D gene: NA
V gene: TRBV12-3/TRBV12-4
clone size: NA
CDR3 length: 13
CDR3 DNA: TGTGCCAGCAGTGTGAGGGGGGCCAGCGAGCAGTACTTC
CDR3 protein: CASSVRGASEQYF

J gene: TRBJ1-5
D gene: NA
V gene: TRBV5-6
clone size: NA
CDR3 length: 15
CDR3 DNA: TGTGCCAGCAGCTCTCTAGGAATAAGTAATCAGCCCCAGCATTTT
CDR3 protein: CASSSLGISNQPQHF